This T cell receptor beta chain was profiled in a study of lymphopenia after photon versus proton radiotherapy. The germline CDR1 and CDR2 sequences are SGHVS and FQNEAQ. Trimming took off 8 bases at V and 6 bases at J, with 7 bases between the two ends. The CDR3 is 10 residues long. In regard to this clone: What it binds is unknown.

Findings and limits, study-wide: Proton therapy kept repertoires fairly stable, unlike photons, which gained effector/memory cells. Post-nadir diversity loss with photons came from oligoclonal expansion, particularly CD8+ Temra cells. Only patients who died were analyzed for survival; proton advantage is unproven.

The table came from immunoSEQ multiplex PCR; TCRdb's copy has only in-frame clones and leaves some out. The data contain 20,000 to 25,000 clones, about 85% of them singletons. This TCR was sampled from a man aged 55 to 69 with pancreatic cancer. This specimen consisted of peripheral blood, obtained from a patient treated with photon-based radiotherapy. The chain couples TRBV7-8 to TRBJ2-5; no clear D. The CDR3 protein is CASGRKTQYF. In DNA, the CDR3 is TGTGCCAGCGGCCGGAAGACCCAGTACTTC.